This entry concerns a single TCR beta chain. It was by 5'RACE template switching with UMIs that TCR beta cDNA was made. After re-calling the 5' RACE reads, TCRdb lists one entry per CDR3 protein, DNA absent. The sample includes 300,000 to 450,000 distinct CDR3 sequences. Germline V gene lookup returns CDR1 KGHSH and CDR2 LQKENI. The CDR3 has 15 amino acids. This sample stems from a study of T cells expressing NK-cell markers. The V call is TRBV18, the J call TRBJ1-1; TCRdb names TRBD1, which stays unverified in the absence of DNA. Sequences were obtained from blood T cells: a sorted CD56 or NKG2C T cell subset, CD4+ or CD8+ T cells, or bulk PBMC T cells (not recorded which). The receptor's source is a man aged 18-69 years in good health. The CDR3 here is CASSPRTGLGTEAFF.